The entry below describes one TCR beta chain. In the authors' methods: Reference gene primer amplification gave estimated nucleated cell counts. Some clones are missing from TCRdb's copy, which holds only in-frame ones; the method was immunoSEQ multiplex PCR. That table furnishes V, J and clone size, whereas the DNA furnished D and trimming. The profile shows 90,000 to 150,000 clones, about 86% of them singletons. This CDR3 is 14 amino acids long. Trimming cost V 3 bases and J 5 bases; bases outside gene matches: 6. Germline CDR1 is DFQATT and CDR2 is SNEGSKA (reference sequence). These data belong to a study of blood T cell repertoires in COVID-19. Whole-study context: Acute and convalescent COVID-19 specimens originated in the United States, Italy and Spain. PBMCs, B-cell-depleted T cells, or T cells provided the cDNA or gDNA that made up the material.

The receptor's source is a man between 65 and 80 years old who had recovered from COVID-19. V is TRBV20-1 and J is TRBJ1-5; the match to TRBD1 covers 8 bases. Sequenced sample: peripheral blood. CDR3 in amino acids: CSASRQGFHQPQHF. The CDR3 nucleotides read TGCAGTGCTAGTAGACAGGGGTTCCATCAGCCCCAGCATTTT.